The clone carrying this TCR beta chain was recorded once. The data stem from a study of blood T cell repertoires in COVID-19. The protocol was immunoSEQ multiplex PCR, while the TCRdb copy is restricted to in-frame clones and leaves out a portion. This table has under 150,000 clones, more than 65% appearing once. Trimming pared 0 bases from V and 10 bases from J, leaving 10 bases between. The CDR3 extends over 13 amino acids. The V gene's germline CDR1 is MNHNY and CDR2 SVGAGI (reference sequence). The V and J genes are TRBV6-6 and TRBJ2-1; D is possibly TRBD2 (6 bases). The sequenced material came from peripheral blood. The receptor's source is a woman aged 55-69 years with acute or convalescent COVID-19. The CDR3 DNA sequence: TGTGCCAGCAGTTACTCTTCGGGGGTGGAGCAGTTCTTC. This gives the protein CASSYSSGVEQFF.